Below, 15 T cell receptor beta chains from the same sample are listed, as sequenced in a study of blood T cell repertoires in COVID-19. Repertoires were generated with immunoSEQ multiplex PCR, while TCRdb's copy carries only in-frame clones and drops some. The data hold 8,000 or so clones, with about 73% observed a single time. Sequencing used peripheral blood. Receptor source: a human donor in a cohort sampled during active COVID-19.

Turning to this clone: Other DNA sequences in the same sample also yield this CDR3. The CDR3 sequence: CASSVGVAGSADTQYF. DNA of the CDR3: TGTGCCAGCAGCGTAGGGGTAGCGGGGTCTGCAGATACGCAGTATTTT. The V call is TRBV9, the J call TRBJ2-3; 8 bases line up with TRBD2. Germline-derived CDR1 and CDR2 are SGDLS and YYNGEE. J gave up 4 bases and V 0 bases, and 7 bases lay outside the gene matches. CDR3 length: 16 residues.

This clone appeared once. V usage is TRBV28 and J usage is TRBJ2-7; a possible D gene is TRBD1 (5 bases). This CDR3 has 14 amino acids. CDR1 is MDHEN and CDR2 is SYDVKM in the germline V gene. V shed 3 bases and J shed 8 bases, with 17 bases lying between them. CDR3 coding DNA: TGTGCCAGCAGTTTTGTGACAGACCCTACGCAGCAGTACTTC. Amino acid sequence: CASSFVTDPTQQYF.

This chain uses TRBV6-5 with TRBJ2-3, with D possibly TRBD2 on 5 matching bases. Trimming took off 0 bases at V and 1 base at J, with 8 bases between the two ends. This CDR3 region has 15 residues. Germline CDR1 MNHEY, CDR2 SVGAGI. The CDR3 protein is CASSYSGIRTDTQYF. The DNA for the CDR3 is TGTGCCAGCAGTTACTCCGGGATCCGCACAGATACGCAGTATTTT.

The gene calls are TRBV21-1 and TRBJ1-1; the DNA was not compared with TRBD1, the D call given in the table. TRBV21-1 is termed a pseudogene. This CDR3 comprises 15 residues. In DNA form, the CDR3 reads TGTGCCAGCAGCACTCAGGGGATTCGGGACACTGAAGCTTTCTTT. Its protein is CASSTQGIRDTEAFF.

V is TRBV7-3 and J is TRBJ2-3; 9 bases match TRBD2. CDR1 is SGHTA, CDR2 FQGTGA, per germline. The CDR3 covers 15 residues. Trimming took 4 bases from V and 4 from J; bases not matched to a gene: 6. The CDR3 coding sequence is TGTGCCAGCAGCTCCTTAGCGGGAGCGGCAGATACGCAGTATTTT. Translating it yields CASSSLAGAADTQYF.

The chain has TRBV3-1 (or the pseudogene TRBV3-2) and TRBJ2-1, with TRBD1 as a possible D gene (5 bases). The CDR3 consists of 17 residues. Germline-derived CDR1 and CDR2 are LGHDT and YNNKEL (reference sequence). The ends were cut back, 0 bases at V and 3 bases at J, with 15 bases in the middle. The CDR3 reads CASSQDRAGWFYNEQFF. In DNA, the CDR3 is TGTGCCAGCAGCCAAGATCGGGCAGGGTGGTTCTACAATGAGCAGTTCTTC.

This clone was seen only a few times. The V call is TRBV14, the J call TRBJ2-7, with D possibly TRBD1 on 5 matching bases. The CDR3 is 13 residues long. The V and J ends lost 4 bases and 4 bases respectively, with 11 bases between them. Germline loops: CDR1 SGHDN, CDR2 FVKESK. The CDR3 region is CASSPWGVYEQYF. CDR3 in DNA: TGTGCCAGCAGCCCGTGGGGCGTTTACGAGCAGTACTTC.

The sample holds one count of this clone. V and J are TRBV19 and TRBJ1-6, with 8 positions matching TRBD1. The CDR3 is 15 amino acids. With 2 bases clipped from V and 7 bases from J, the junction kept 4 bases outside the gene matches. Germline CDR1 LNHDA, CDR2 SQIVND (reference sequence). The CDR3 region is CASSIQGAGNSPLHF. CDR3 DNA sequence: TGTGCCAGTAGTATACAGGGGGCTGGAAATTCACCCCTCCACTTT.

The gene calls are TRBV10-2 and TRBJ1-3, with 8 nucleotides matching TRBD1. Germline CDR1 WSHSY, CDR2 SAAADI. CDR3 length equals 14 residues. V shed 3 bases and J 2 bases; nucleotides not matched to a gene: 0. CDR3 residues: CASSDRGPGNTIYF. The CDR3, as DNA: TGCGCCAGCAGTGACAGGGGGCCTGGAAACACCATATATTTT.

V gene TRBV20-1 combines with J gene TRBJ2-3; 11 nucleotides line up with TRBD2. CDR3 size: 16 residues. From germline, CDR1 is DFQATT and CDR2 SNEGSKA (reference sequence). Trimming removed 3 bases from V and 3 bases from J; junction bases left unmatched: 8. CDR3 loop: CSASDPGLAATDTQYF. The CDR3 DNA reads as TGCAGTGCTAGTGATCCGGGACTAGCGGCGACAGATACGCAGTATTTT.

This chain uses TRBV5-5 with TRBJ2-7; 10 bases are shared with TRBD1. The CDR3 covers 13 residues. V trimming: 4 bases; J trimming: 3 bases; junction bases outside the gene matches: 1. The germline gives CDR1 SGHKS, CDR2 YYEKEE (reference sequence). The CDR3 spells CASSGDRGYEQYF. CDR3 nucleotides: TGTGCCAGCAGCGGGGACAGGGGCTACGAGCAGTACTTC.

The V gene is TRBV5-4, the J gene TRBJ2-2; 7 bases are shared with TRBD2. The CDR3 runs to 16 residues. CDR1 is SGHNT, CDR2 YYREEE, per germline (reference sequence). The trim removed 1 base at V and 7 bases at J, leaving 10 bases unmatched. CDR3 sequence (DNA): TGTGCCAGCAGCTTGCGGCGGGAGATTGGGCACGGGGAGCTGTTTTTT. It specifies CASSLRREIGHGELFF.

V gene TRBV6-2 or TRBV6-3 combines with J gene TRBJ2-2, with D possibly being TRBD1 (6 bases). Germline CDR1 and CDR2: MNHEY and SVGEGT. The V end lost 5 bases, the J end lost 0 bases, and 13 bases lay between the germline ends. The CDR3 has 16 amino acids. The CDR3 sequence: CASSTDRPSNTGELFF. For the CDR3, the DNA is TGTGCCAGCAGTACCGACAGGCCTTCGAACACCGGGGAGCTGTTTTTT.

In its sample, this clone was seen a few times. CDR3 bases: TGCGCCAGCAGCCAAGCCAGCGGGAGTGGTTACGAGCAGTACTTC. Residues: CASSQASGSGYEQYF. The gene calls are TRBV4-1 and TRBJ2-7; 8 positions match TRBD2. J was trimmed by 4 bases and V by 1 base; bases with no gene match: 6. The CDR3 totals 15 residues. The germline gives CDR1 MGHRA, CDR2 YSYEKL.

The CDR3 nucleotides are TGTGCCACCAGTGATTTGGGAGCGTCGAACACCGGGGAGCTGTTTTTT. This translates into CATSDLGASNTGELFF. The V call is TRBV24-1, the J call TRBJ2-2; unclear D gene. This CDR3 has 16 amino acids. Per germline, CDR1 KGHDR and CDR2 SFDVKD. Trimming cost V 0 bases and J 0 bases, with 7 bases left between them.